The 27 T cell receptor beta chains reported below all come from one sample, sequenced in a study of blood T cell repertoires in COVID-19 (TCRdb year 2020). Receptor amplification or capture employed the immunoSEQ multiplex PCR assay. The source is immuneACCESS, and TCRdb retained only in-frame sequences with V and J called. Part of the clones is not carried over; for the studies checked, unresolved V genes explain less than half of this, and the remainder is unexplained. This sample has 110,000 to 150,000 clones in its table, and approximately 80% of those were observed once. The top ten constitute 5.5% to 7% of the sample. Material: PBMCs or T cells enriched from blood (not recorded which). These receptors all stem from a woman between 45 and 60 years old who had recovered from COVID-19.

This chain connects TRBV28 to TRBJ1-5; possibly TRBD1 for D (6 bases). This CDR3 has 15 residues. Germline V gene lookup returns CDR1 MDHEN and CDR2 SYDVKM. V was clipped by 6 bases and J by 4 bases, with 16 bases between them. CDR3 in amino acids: CASSFVGGPNQPQHF. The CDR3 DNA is TGTGCCAGCAGCTTCGTCGGGGGGCCTAATCAGCCCCAGCATTTT.

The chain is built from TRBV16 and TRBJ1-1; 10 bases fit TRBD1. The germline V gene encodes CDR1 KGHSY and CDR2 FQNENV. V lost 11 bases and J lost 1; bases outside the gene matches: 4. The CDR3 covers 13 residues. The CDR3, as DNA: TGTGCCGGCGGGACAGGGGAGAACACTGAAGCTTTCTTT. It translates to CAGGTGENTEAFF.

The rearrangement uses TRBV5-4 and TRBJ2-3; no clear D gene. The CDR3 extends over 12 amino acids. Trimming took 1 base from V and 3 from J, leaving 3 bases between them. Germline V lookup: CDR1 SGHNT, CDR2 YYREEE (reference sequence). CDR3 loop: CASSLQTDTQYF. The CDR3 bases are TGTGCCAGCAGCTTGCAAACAGATACGCAGTATTTT.

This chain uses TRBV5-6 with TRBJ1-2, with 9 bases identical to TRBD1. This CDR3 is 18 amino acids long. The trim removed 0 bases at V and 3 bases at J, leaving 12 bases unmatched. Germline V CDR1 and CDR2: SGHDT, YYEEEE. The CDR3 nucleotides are TGTGCCAGCAGCTTGGGTAGGACAGGGGTATTCGGGGACTATGGCTACACCTTC. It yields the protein CASSLGRTGVFGDYGYTF. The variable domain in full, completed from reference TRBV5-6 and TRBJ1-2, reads DAGVTQSPTHLIKTRGQQVTLRCSPKSGHDTVSWYQQALGQGPQFIFQYYEEEERQRGNFPDRFSGHQFPNYSSELNVNALLLGDSALYLCASSLGRTGVFGDYGYTFGSGTRLTVV.

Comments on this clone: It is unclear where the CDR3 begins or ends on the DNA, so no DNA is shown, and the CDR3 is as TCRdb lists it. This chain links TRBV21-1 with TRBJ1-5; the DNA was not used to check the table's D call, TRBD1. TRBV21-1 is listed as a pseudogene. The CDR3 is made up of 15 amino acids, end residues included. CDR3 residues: CASSVGTGANQPQHF.

Written as DNA, the CDR3 is TGTGCCAGCACACAGGGGTCCTACGTGAGCACAGATACGCAGTATTTT. Translated: CASTQGSYVSTDTQYF. The chain combines TRBV2 with TRBJ2-3; TRBD1 matches at 7 bases. The CDR3 extends over 16 amino acids. With 7 bases clipped from V and 0 bases from J, the junction kept 10 bases outside the gene matches. The germline V gene has CDR1 SNHLY and CDR2 FYNNEI. Full variable domain (remainder filled in from reference TRBV2 and TRBJ2-3): EPEVTQTPSHQVTQMGQEVILRCVPISNHLYFYWYRQILGQKVEFLVSFYNNEISEKSEIFDDQFSVERPDGSNFTLKIRSTKLEDSAMYFCASTQGSYVSTDTQYFGPGTRLTVL.

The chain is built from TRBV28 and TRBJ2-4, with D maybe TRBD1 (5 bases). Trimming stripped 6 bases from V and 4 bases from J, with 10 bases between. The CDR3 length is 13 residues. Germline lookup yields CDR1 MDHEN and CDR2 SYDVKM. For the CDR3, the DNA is TGTGCCAGCAGGGAGACAGAGAAAAACATTCAGTACTTC. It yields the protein CASRETEKNIQYF.

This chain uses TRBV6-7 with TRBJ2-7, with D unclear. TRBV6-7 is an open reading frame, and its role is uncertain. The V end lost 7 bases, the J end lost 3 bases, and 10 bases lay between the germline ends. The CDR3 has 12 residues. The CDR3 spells CASIPRHYEQYF. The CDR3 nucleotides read TGTGCCAGCATCCCCAGACACTACGAGCAGTACTTC.

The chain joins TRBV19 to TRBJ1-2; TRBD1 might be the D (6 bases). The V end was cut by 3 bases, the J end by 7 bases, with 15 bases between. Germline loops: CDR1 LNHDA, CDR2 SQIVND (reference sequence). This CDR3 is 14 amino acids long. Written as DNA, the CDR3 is TGTGCCAGTAGTATTATGGTCAGGGGTCGTGGCTACACCTTC. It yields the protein CASSIMVRGRGYTF.

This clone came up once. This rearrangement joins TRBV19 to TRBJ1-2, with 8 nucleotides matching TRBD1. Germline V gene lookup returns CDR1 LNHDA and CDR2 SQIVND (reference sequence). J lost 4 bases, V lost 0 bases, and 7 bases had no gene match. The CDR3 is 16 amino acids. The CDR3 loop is CASSIDSYGTGYGYTF. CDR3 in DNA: TGTGCCAGTAGTATAGATTCCTACGGGACAGGCTATGGCTACACCTTC.

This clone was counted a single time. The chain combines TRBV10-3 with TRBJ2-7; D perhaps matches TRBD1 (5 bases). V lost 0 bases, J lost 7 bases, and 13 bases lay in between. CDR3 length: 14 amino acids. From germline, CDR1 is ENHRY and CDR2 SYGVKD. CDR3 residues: CAISESMTAGEQYV. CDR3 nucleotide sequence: TGTGCCATCAGTGAGTCGATGACAGCTGGGGAGCAGTACGTC.

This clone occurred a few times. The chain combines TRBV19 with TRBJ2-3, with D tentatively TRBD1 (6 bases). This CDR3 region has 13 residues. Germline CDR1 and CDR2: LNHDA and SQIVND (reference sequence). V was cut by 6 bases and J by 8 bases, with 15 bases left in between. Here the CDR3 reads CASSREGQSTQYF. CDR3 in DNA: TGTGCCAGTAGCCGAGAGGGACAAAGTACGCAGTATTTT. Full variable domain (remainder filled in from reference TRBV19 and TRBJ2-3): DGGITQSPKYLFRKEGQNVTLSCEQNLNHDAMYWYRQDPGQGLRLIYYSQIVNDFQKGDIAEGYSVSREKKESFPLTVTSAQKNPTAFYLCASSREGQSTQYFGPGTRLTVL.

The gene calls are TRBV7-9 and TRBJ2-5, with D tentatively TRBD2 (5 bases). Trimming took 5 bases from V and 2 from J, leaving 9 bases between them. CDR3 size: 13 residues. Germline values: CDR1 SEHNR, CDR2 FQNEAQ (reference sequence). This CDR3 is CASSRSGQETQYF. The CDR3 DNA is TGTGCCAGCAGCCGGTCGGGGCAAGAGACCCAGTACTTC.

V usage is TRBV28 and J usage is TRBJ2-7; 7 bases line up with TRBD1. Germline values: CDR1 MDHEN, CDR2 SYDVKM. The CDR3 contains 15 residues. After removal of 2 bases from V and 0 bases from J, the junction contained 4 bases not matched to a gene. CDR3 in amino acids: CASSLLGQVSYEQYF. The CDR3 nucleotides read TGTGCCAGCAGTTTACTCGGACAGGTCTCCTACGAGCAGTACTTC.

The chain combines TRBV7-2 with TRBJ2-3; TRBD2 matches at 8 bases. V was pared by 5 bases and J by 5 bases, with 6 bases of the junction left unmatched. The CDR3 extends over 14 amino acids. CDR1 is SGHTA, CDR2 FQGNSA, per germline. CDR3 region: CASSQTSEGDTQYF. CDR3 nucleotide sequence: TGTGCCAGCAGCCAGACTAGCGAGGGAGATACGCAGTATTTT.

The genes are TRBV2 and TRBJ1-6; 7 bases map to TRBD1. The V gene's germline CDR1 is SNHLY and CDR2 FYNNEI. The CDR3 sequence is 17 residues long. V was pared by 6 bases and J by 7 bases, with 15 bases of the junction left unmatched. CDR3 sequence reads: CASSPLTGVGVNSPLHF. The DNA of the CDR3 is TGTGCCAGCAGCCCACTTACAGGGGTCGGTGTCAATTCACCCCTCCACTTT.

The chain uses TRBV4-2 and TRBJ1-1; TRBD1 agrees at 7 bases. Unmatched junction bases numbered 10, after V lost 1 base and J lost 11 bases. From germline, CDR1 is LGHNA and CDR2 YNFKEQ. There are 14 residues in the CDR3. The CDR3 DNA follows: TGTGCCAGCAGCCAAGGGTCAGGGGGTAGTTACGCTTTCTTT. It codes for CASSQGSGGSYAFF.

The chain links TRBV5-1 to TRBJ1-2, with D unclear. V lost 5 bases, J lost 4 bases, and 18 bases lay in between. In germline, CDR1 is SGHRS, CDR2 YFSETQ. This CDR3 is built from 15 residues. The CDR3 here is CASRFRPNKSYGYTF. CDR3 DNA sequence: TGCGCCAGCAGGTTCCGTCCAAACAAGTCCTATGGCTACACCTTC.

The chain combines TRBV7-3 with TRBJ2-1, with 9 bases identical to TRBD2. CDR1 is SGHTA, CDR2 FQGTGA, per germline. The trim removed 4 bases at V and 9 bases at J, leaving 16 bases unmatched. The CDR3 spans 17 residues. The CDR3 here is CASSSQVAGGPWSEQFF. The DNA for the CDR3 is TGTGCCAGCAGCTCGCAAGTGGCGGGGGGGCCGTGGAGTGAGCAGTTCTTC. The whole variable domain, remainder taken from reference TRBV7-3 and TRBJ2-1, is GAGVSQTPSNKVTEKGKYVELRCDPISGHTALYWYRQSLGQGPEFLIYFQGTGAADDSGLPNDRFFAVRPEGSVSTLKIQRTERGDSAVYLCASSSQVAGGPWSEQFFGPGTRLTVL.

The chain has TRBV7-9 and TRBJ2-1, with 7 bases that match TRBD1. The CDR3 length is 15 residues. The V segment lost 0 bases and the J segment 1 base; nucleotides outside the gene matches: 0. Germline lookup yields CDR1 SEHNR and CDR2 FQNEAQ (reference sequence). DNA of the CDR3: TGTGCCAGCAGCTTAGCCAGGGGGTCCTACAATGAGCAGTTCTTC. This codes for CASSLARGSYNEQFF. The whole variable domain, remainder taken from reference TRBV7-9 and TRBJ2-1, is DTGVSQNPRHKITKRGQNVTFRCDPISEHNRLYWYRQTLGQGPEFLTYFQNEAQLEKSRLLSDRFSAERPKGSFSTLEIQRTEQGDSAMYLCASSLARGSYNEQFFGPGTRLTVL.

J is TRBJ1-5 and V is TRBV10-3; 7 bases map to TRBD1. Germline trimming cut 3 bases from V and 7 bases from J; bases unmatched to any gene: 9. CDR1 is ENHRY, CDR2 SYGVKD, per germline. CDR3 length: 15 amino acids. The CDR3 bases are TGTGCCATCAGTGAAAAGACAGGGATGGGACAGCCCCAGCATTTT. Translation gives CAISEKTGMGQPQHF.

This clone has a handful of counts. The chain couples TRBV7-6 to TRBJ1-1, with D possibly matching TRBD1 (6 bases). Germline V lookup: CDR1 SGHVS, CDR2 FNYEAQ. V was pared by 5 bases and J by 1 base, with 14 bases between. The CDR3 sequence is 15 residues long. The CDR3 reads CASSRTQGGNTEAFF. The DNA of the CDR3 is TGTGCCAGCAGCCGTACACAGGGTGGGAACACTGAAGCTTTCTTT.

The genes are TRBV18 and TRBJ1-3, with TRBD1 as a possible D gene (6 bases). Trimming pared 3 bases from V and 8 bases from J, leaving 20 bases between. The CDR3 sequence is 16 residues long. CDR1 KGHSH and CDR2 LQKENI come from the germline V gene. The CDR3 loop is CASSPSGGQGMHTIYF. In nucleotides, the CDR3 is TGTGCCAGCTCACCCTCGGGTGGGCAGGGGATGCACACCATATATTTT. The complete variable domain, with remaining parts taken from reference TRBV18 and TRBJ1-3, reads NAGVMQNPRHLVRRRGQEARLRCSPMKGHSHVYWYRQLPEEGLKFMVYLQKENIIDESGMPKERFSAEFPKEGPSILRIQQVVRGDSAAYFCASSPSGGQGMHTIYFGEGSWLTVV.

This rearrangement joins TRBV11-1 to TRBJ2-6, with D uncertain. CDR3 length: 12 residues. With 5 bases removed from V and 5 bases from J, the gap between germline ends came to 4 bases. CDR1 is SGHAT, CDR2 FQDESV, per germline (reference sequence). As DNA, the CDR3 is TGTGCCAGCAGCCTCCGGGCCAACGTCCTGACTTTC. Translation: CASSLRANVLTF.

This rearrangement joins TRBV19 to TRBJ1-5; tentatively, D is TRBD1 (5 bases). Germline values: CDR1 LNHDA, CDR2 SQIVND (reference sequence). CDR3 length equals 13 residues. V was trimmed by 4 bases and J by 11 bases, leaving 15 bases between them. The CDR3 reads CASSRQGSLAQHF. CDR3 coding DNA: TGTGCCAGTAGTAGGCAGGGAAGTCTGGCCCAGCATTTT.

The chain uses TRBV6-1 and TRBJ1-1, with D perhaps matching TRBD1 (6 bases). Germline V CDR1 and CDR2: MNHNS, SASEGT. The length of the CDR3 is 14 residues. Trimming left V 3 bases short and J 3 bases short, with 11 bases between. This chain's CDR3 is CASSDHNRDTEAFF. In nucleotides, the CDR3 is TGTGCCAGCAGTGACCACAACAGGGACACTGAAGCTTTCTTT.

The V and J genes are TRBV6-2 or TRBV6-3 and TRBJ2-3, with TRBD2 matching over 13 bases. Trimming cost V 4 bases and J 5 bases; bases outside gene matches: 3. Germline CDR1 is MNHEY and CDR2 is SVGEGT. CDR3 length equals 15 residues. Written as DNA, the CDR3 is TGTGCCAGCAGTTTGACTAGCGGGGGGCAAGATACGCAGTATTTT. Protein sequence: CASSLTSGGQDTQYF.